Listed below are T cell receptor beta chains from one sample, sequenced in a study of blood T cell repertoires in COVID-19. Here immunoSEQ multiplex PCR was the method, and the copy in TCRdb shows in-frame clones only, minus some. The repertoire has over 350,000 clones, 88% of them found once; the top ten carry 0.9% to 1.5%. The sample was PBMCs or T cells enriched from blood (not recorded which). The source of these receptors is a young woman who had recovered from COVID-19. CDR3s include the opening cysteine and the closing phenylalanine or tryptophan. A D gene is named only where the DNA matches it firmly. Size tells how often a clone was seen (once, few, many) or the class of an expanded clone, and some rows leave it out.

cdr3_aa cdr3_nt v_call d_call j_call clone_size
CASSLSPGGTPDTQYF TGTGCCAGCAGTTTATCGCCAGGGGGCACCCCAGATACGCAGTATTTT TRBV28 TRBD1 TRBJ2-3 once
CASSPPASFRVIEQYF TGTGCCAGCTCACCCCCCGCGTCTTTCCGGGTTATCGAGCAGTACTTC TRBV18 - TRBJ2-7 -
CASSSFFNEQFF TGTGCCAGCAGCTCTTTCTTCAATGAGCAGTTCTTC TRBV28 - TRBJ2-1 -
CASSPRQGQVNYGYTF TGTGCCAGCTCACCACGTCAGGGACAAGTTAACTATGGCTACACCTTC TRBV18 - TRBJ1-2 -
CASSPGGGGYTF TGTGCCAGCAGTCCCGGGGGGGGCGGCTACACCTTC TRBV28 - TRBJ1-2 -
CASSDPGNLERKLFF TGTGCCAGCAGCGACCCCGGGAACCTCGAGAGAAAACTGTTTTTT TRBV7-9 - TRBJ1-4 few
CASSDSVRTTNEKLFF TGTGCCAGCAGTGATTCGGTCCGAACAACTAATGAAAAACTGTTTTTT TRBV25-1 - TRBJ1-4 -
CASSLQWDRGSPLHF TGTGCCAGCAGTTTACAATGGGACAGGGGCTCACCCCTCCACTTT TRBV27 TRBD1 TRBJ1-6 -
CASSPRDREHTEAFF TGTGCCAGCAGTCCCCGGGACAGGGAGCACACTGAAGCTTTCTTT TRBV6-5 TRBD1 TRBJ1-1 -
CSVEKGTGGSGETQYF TGCAGCGTTGAAAAAGGGACAGGGGGTAGCGGTGAGACCCAGTACTTC TRBV29-1 TRBD1 TRBJ2-5 -
CASTHRGGSPLHF TGTGCCAGCACCCACCGAGGGGGATCACCCCTCCACTTT TRBV28 - TRBJ1-6 once
CASSGQGGRRAEKLFF TGTGCCAGTAGCGGACAGGGGGGAAGGCGGGCGGAAAAACTGTTTTTT TRBV19 TRBD1 TRBJ1-4 -
CASSEFAGNEQFF TGTGCCAGCAGTGAATTCGCGGGCAATGAGCAGTTCTTC TRBV2 - TRBJ2-1 -
CASSQGQGLGGYTF TGTGCCAGCAGCCAGGGACAGGGTTTGGGTGGCTACACCTTC TRBV3-1/TRBV3-2 TRBD1 TRBJ1-2 -
CAWISGQGLRGYGYTF TGTGCCTGGATAAGCGGACAGGGGTTAAGGGGGTATGGCTACACCTTC TRBV30 TRBD1 TRBJ1-2 -
CSARHGNTIYF TGCAGTGCTAGACATGGAAACACCATATATTTT TRBV20-1 - TRBJ1-3 -
CASSLGPLGANVLTF TGTGCCAGCAGCTTAGGGCCCTTAGGGGCCAACGTCCTGACTTTC TRBV7-8 - TRBJ2-6 -
CASSFQGQGYEQYF TGTGCCAGCAGCTTTCAAGGTCAGGGCTACGAGCAGTACTTC TRBV13 - TRBJ2-7 -
CAWSVSSAKNIQYF TGTGCCTGGAGTGTCTCCTCAGCCAAAAACATTCAGTACTTC TRBV30 - TRBJ2-4 -
CASSQADIYGYTF TGTGCCAGCAGCCAGGCGGATATCTATGGCTACACCTTC TRBV4-2 - TRBJ1-2 -
CASSQNRGLGEAFF TGCGCCAGCAGCCAGAACAGGGGGCTAGGTGAAGCTTTCTTT TRBV4-3 TRBD1 TRBJ1-1 -
CASSITGVVSPLHF TGTGCCAGTAGTATAACAGGGGTTGTCTCACCCCTCCACTTT TRBV19 TRBD1 TRBJ1-6 -
CASRESGTMEQFF TGCGCCAGCAGAGAGAGTGGGACAATGGAGCAGTTCTTC TRBV4-1 - TRBJ2-1 -
CASRLQGAGEQYF TGCGCCAGCAGACTCCAGGGCGCAGGCGAGCAGTACTTC TRBV5-1 - TRBJ2-7 -
CASSLSGREGYTF TGTGCCAGCAGTCTATCCGGTCGTGAAGGCTACACCTTC TRBV27 - TRBJ1-2 -
CASSLRLIGTGASYEQYF TGTGCCAGCAGCTTAAGATTGATTGGGACAGGGGCCTCCTACGAGCAGTACTTC TRBV7-3 TRBD1 TRBJ2-7 -
CAKPDRGRRPSTDTQYF TGTGCCAAGCCGGACAGGGGGCGCCGACCTAGCACAGATACGCAGTATTTT TRBV15 TRBD1 TRBJ2-3 -
CASRTTGLDYGYTF TGTGCCAGCAGGACGACAGGGCTTGACTATGGCTACACCTTC TRBV6-5 TRBD1 TRBJ1-2 -
CAWSYDRDGGYTF TGTGCCTGGAGTTATGACAGGGACGGTGGCTACACCTTC TRBV30 TRBD1 TRBJ1-2 few
CAWSFWGVHGELFF TGTGCCTGGAGTTTTTGGGGGGTGCACGGGGAGCTGTTTTTT TRBV30 - TRBJ2-2 once
CASSQDLAGGQPQHF TGCGCCAGCAGCCAAGATTTGGCAGGTGGTCAGCCCCAGCATTTT TRBV4-3 - TRBJ1-5 -
CAWSVDRGNQPQHF TGTGCCTGGAGCGTCGACAGGGGCAATCAGCCCCAGCATTTT TRBV30 TRBD1 TRBJ1-5 -
CAWGSPQGLMNTEAFF TGTGCCTGGGGGAGCCCTCAGGGGTTGATGAACACTGAAGCTTTCTTT TRBV30 - TRBJ1-1 once
CSARTGTEAFF TGCAGTGCCCGGACAGGGACGGAAGCTTTCTTT TRBV20-1 TRBD1 TRBJ1-1 -
CASSARSSPNTEAFF TGTGCCAGTAGTGCCCGGAGCAGTCCGAACACTGAAGCTTTCTTT TRBV19 - TRBJ1-1 -
CASAPSSLYGYTF TGTGCTAGTGCTCCTAGCTCACTCTATGGCTACACCTTC TRBV12-5 - TRBJ1-2 -
CASSYFWTGGNTIYF TGTGCCAGCAGCTACTTTTGGACAGGGGGAAACACCATATATTTT TRBV5-6 TRBD1 TRBJ1-3 -
CASSSIRDTSYGYTF TGTGCCAGCAGTTCTATTCGGGACACTAGCTATGGCTACACCTTC TRBV2 - TRBJ1-2 -
CASTKGGTEAFF TGTGCCAGCACGAAGGGAGGGACTGAAGCTTTCTTT TRBV6-5 - TRBJ1-1 -
CASSIQNSNQPQHF TGTGCCAGTAGTATTCAGAATAGCAATCAGCCCCAGCATTTT TRBV19 - TRBJ1-5 -
CASSRDRGYHGYTF TGTGCCAGCAGTCGTGACAGGGGTTATCATGGCTACACCTTC TRBV6-2/TRBV6-3 TRBD1 TRBJ1-2 -
CASSADSGLDEQYF TGTGCCAGCAGCGCGGACTCAGGACTGGACGAGCAGTACTTC TRBV9 - TRBJ2-7 -
CASSLVMRGQDYGYTF TGCGCCAGCAGCTTGGTAATGAGGGGGCAAGACTATGGCTACACCTTC TRBV5-1 TRBD1 TRBJ1-2 -
CASSRWGVRSRELFF TGTGCCAGCAGCCGATGGGGAGTTCGAAGCAGGGAGCTGTTTTTT TRBV7-9 - TRBJ2-2 -